This T cell receptor beta chain came from a study of Graves' ophthalmopathy and Graves' hyperthyroidism. Study-wide background: The authors collected peripheral blood at initial diagnosis, before any treatment.

Clinicians diagnosed using symptoms, serum thyroxine, TRAb, thyroid ultrasound and orbital computed tomography. Sampling less than 13 ml of fresh peripheral blood provided the PBMCs. The V segment lost 4 bases and the J segment 0 bases; nucleotides outside the gene matches: 4. CDR1 and CDR2 (germline): SGDLS, YYNGEE. The CDR3 spans 14 residues. Findings and limits, study-wide: Thyroid clonotypes that were expanded above 0.001 frequency mostly also appeared in blood.

Amplifying from RNA transcripts, the study obtained TCR beta CDR3 regions. First-round RT-PCR with HTBI primers preceded a second-round multiplex PCR. One entry per CDR3 protein, called by TCRdb with MiXCR from the multiplex PCR reads. The data show roughly 500,000 distinct CDR3 sequences, around 14% seen once. The table lists this clonotype with many counts. Its antigen is not known. Since a much larger clone is just one base distant, this may be a read error. The genes are TRBV9 and TRBJ2-7, with 7 nucleotides matching TRBD1. The TCR was taken from a woman in her twenties or thirties with Graves' ophthalmopathy. Sequencing used blood. In DNA, the CDR3 is TGTGCCAGCAGCAAATGGGACAGCTCCTACGAGCAGTACTTC. Translated: CASSKWDSSYEQYF.